The rows below give T cell receptor beta chains drawn from one sample of a study of beta chain features in type 1 diabetes. Some clones are missing from TCRdb's copy, which holds only in-frame ones; the method was immunoSEQ multiplex PCR. The sample has over 120,000 clones, 13% seen once. Specimen: central memory CD4+ T cells from blood. The source of these receptors is a young man with type 1 diabetes. Both conserved end residues are part of each CDR3. D genes are given only for firm matches. Clone sizes are given selectively: once, few, many, or a class where the clone is expanded.

TRBV7-2,13,-,few,TRBJ2-7,CASTLPRDYEQYF,TGTGCCAGCACCCTTCCCCGGGACTACGAGCAGTACTTC
TRBV5-4,12,-,few,TRBJ2-5,CASSRGSETQYF,TGTGCCAGCAGCCGAGGGAGCGAGACCCAGTACTTC
TRBV10-3,14,-,once,TRBJ1-2,CAISERSGSYGYTF,TGTGCCATCAGTGAGAGGTCAGGGAGCTATGGCTACACCTTC
TRBV29-1,15,-,many,TRBJ2-3,CSVEGGQVGTDTQYF,TGCAGCGTTGAGGGGGGACAAGTTGGCACAGATACGCAGTATTTT
TRBV9,14,-,few,TRBJ1-2,CASSPLDWGGGYTF,TGTGCCAGCAGCCCCCTCGACTGGGGTGGTGGCTACACCTTC
TRBV6-1,14,-,few,TRBJ2-1,CASSPQGTNNEQFF,TGTGCCAGCAGTCCCCAGGGGACGAACAATGAGCAGTTCTTC
TRBV6-4,13,-,-,TRBJ1-1,CASSEEEDTEAFF,TGTGCCAGCAGTGAAGAGGAGGACACTGAAGCTTTCTTT
TRBV5-6,13,TRBD1,-,TRBJ1-1,CASSSDRGREAFF,TGTGCCAGCAGTTCGGACAGGGGGCGTGAAGCTTTCTTT
TRBV2,13,-,few,TRBJ1-6,CASSESAGSPLHF,TGTGCCAGCAGTGAGTCCGCGGGGTCACCCCTCCACTTT
TRBV29-1,10,-,many,TRBJ2-3,CSASTDTQYF,TGCAGCGCTAGCACAGATACGCAGTATTTT
TRBV5-6,17,TRBD2,few,TRBJ2-5,CASSELAGGNDQETQYF,TGTGCCAGCAGCGAACTAGCGGGGGGTAACGACCAAGAGACCCAGTACTTC
TRBV18,17,-,few,TRBJ2-1,CASSPRLVSPSYNEQFF,TGTGCCAGCTCCCCGCGGCTAGTTTCCCCTTCCTACAATGAGCAGTTCTTC
TRBV6-6,14,-,few,TRBJ2-3,CASSYSVSTDTQYF,TGTGCCAGCAGTTACTCGGTTAGCACAGATACGCAGTATTTT
TRBV18,15,TRBD1,few,TRBJ2-3,CASSPGQASTDTQYF,TGTGCCAGCTCACCCGGACAGGCTAGCACAGATACGCAGTATTTT